These T cell receptor beta chains were read from a single sample in a study of identical twins. MiXCR, run by TCRdb on the 5' RACE reads, gives a single entry per CDR3 protein. The profile shows about 570,000 distinct CDR3 sequences, more than 9% of them singletons. These data were likewise used in another study, on yellow fever vaccine responses in identical twins.

Sequencing input: PBMCs. The origin of the receptors is a woman between 18 and 30 years old in good health. CDR3s include the opening cysteine and the closing phenylalanine or tryptophan. The D gene is left open where the match is weak. Rows give clone size only sometimes, using once, few, many, or a class for an expanded clone.

>NA|TRBJ2-7|NA|TRBV30
TGTGCCTGGAGTGGGGGAAAATACGAGCAGTACTTC
CAWSGGKYEQYF
>NA|TRBJ2-4|TRBD1|TRBV11-1
TGTGCCAGCAGCTTAGGGACAGGGGGCCTGTCGTCCAAAAACATTCAGTACTTC
CASSLGTGGLSSKNIQYF
>many|TRBJ2-1|NA|TRBV29-1
TGCAGCGTTGGTATCCGTCAGGTCCCCACCGCGGGGCAGTTCTTC
CSVGIRQVPTAGQFF
>few|TRBJ2-5|NA|TRBV7-2
TGTGCCAGCAGCCCGAGTTATGGAGAGACCCAGTACTTC
CASSPSYGETQYF
>NA|TRBJ1-1|NA|TRBV11-2
TGTGCCAGCAGCTTGGGACCCACCAAAATGAACACTGAAGCTTTCTTT
CASSLGPTKMNTEAFF
>few|TRBJ1-5|NA|TRBV12-3/TRBV12-4
TGTGCCAGCAGTCTCCGTCCGGGTAGCAATCAGCCCCAGCATTTT
CASSLRPGSNQPQHF
>NA|TRBJ2-7|TRBD2|TRBV18
TGTGCCAGCTCAGAGTTCGGACTAGTCTACGAGCAGTACTTC
CASSEFGLVYEQYF
>many|TRBJ2-3|TRBD1|TRBV20-1
TGCAGTGCCATGACAGGGTCAACAGATACGCAGTATTTT
CSAMTGSTDTQYF
>NA|TRBJ2-7|NA|TRBV29-1
TGCAGCGTTGGGTCTCAGGCGAACTCCTACGAGCAGTACTTC
CSVGSQANSYEQYF
>many|TRBJ2-1|NA|TRBV6-5
TGTGCCAGCACCCCAGACGGAAGCTCCTACAATGAGCAGTTCTTC
CASTPDGSSYNEQFF
>few|TRBJ2-1|NA|TRBV7-9
TGTGCCAGCAGCTTAGCCACTTTCCGGGTAGACAATGAGCAGTTCTTC
CASSLATFRVDNEQFF
>NA|TRBJ1-4|TRBD1|TRBV7-9
TGTGCCAGCAGCGAACGCACAGGGGGCCCCGGTCAGAAACTGTTTTTT
CASSERTGGPGQKLFF
>NA|TRBJ2-5|NA|TRBV7-8
TGTGCCAGCAGCTTAGCGGGCACAGCGGAGACCCAGTACTTC
CASSLAGTAETQYF
>NA|TRBJ2-3|TRBD2|TRBV3-1
TGTGCCAGCAGCCTGCCTAGCGGGAGTGCAGATACGCAGTATTTT
CASSLPSGSADTQYF
>NA|TRBJ2-2|NA|TRBV20-1
TGCAGTGCGAGACGTGCCGGGGAGCTGTTTTTT
CSARRAGELFF
>few|TRBJ2-3|TRBD2|TRBV7-8
TGTGCCAGCAGCTTAGCGGAAGGACTAGCGGCGTACACAGATACGCAGTATTTT
CASSLAEGLAAYTDTQYF
>NA|TRBJ2-7|TRBD1|TRBV27
TGTGCCAGCAGTCTCGGACAGGCAACTACCTACGAGCAGTACTTC
CASSLGQATTYEQYF
>NA|TRBJ2-5|TRBD2|TRBV6-1
TGTGCCAGCAGTGAAGTAGCGGGAGGGCAAGAGACCCAGTACTTC
CASSEVAGGQETQYF
>NA|TRBJ1-2|TRBD1|TRBV29-1
TGCAGCGCGATTCCTCCGACAGGGGTCTATTATGGCTACACCTTC
CSAIPPTGVYYGYTF
>many|TRBJ1-5|NA|TRBV7-2
TGTGCCAGCAGCTTATCCAGGGAAGGGGGTCAGCCCCAGCATTTT
CASSLSREGGQPQHF
>few|TRBJ2-6|TRBD2|TRBV28
TGTGCCACCCTAATGGGGGGGGCTGGGGCCAACGTCCTGACTTTC
CATLMGGAGANVLTF
>few|TRBJ2-7|TRBD2|TRBV6-1
TGTGCCAGCAGGACCTATAGCGGGAGTGTTCCCTACGAGCAGTACTTC
CASRTYSGSVPYEQYF
>few|TRBJ1-1|NA|TRBV9
TGTGCCAGCAGCGTAGTAGTGAACACTGAAGCTTTCTTT
CASSVVVNTEAFF
>few|TRBJ2-3|NA|TRBV5-1
TGCGCCAGCAGCTTGGACCCGAGGGTGGCAGATACGCAGTATTTT
CASSLDPRVADTQYF
>many|TRBJ2-1|NA|TRBV12-3/TRBV12-4
TGTGCCAGCAAAGGGGGGCAGGGCCGTTACAATGAGCAGTTCTTC
CASKGGQGRYNEQFF
>NA|TRBJ2-7|NA|TRBV20-1
TGCAGTGCTAGAGATGACGGCACCTGGAGAGGATACGAGCAGTACTTC
CSARDDGTWRGYEQYF
>many|TRBJ2-1|NA|TRBV20-1
TGCAGTGCTAGAGATTCAGGGATTAACTACAATGAGCAGTTCTTC
CSARDSGINYNEQFF
>many|TRBJ2-1|NA|TRBV12-3/TRBV12-4
TGTGCCAGCAGTTTAGTCGTCGGTGAGCAGTTCTTC
CASSLVVGEQFF
>many|TRBJ2-3|NA|TRBV7-2
TGTGCCAGCAGCTTCAGGGGAAGGGCGCAGTATTTT
CASSFRGRAQYF
>NA|TRBJ2-3|NA|TRBV20-1
TGCAGTGCTAGAGATTATGGAGGGCCCAAAGATACGCAGTATTTT
CSARDYGGPKDTQYF
>many|TRBJ2-5|TRBD2|TRBV7-2
TGTGCCAGCAGCTTAGGACTAGCGACGGAGACCCAGTACTTC
CASSLGLATETQYF
>many|TRBJ2-1|TRBD2|TRBV20-1
TGCAGTGCCAGGACTAGCAGTCTTGAGCAGTTCTTC
CSARTSSLEQFF
>few|TRBJ2-6|NA|TRBV11-2
TGTGCCAGCAGCTTAGGAGGGGCAGGGTTGGCTGGGGCCAACGTCCTGACTTTC
CASSLGGAGLAGANVLTF
>few|TRBJ2-7|NA|TRBV20-1
TGCAGTGCTAGAGCCATTTTGGACAGTACCTACGAGCAGTACTTC
CSARAILDSTYEQYF
>NA|TRBJ2-3|TRBD2|TRBV6-1
TGTGCCAGCGGAGAGCTAGCGGGAGTTCCCACAGATACGCAGTATTTT
CASGELAGVPTDTQYF
>many|TRBJ2-3|TRBD1|TRBV5-1
TGCGCCAGCAGGCGAGGACAGGGGTTGGCAGATACGCAGTATTTT
CASRRGQGLADTQYF
>NA|TRBJ2-7|TRBD2|TRBV2
TGTGCCACCCTCCCCCTGCGGGAGCCTGTGTACGAGCAGTACTTC
CATLPLREPVYEQYF
>few|TRBJ2-3|NA|TRBV4-1
TGCGCCAGCAGCCATGAGGGCAGATCTACAGATACGCAGTATTTT
CASSHEGRSTDTQYF
>many|TRBJ2-1|TRBD2|TRBV20-1
TGCAGTGCTAGCCGCCCGGGACTAGCTGCTGAGCAGTTCTTC
CSASRPGLAAEQFF
>NA|TRBJ2-3|NA|TRBV6-1
TGTGCCAGCACCTTACAGGGCGTCCAGGGTAGCACAGATACGCAGTATTTT
CASTLQGVQGSTDTQYF
>many|TRBJ2-5|NA|TRBV28
TGTGCCAGCAGTTCACCCCGACGTCAGGGCTCCCAAGAGACCCAGTACTTC
CASSSPRRQGSQETQYF
>NA|TRBJ1-2|NA|TRBV12-3/TRBV12-4
TGTGCCAGCAGTTATCAACAGGGACCGGCCGGGGACTATGGCTACACCTTC
CASSYQQGPAGDYGYTF
>NA|TRBJ2-7|TRBD2|TRBV7-6
TGTGCCAGCGTTAGTAGCGGGGACGAGCAGTACTTC
CASVSSGDEQYF
>NA|TRBJ2-7|TRBD1|TRBV28
TGTGCCAGCAGTTTAAGAACAGGGGGGATCTACGAGCAGTACTTC
CASSLRTGGIYEQYF
>NA|TRBJ2-1|TRBD1|TRBV5-1
TGCGCCAGCAGCAGATCCGGGACAGGGGAATCCAATGAGCAGTTCTTC
CASSRSGTGESNEQFF
>few|TRBJ2-3|TRBD2|TRBV11-2
TGTGCCAGCAGCTTAGATTTAGCGGGGATGAGCACAGATACGCAGTATTTT
CASSLDLAGMSTDTQYF
>NA|TRBJ2-7|NA|TRBV6-2/TRBV6-3
TGTGCCAGCAGTCATCGACCCTACGAGCAGTACTTC
CASSHRPYEQYF
>NA|TRBJ2-7|TRBD2|TRBV12-3/TRBV12-4
TGTACCAGCAGTTTTGCGGGAGGGCCGTACGAGCAGTACTTC
CTSSFAGGPYEQYF
>NA|TRBJ2-1|NA|TRBV20-1
TGCAGTCCAGAGCCCACCGGAGGGGAGCAGTTCTTC
CSPEPTGGEQFF
>NA|TRBJ2-1|NA|TRBV2
TGTGCCAGCAGTGCCCAAATCTACAATGAGCAGTTCTTC
CASSAQIYNEQFF
>NA|TRBJ2-7|NA|TRBV5-5
TGTGCCAGCAGCGAGGGACTGTGGGCTTACGAGCAGTACTTC
CASSEGLWAYEQYF
>NA|TRBJ2-4|TRBD2|TRBV7-2
TGTGCCAGCAGCCAAGGACTAGCGGGAGTGAGCATTCAGTACTTC
CASSQGLAGVSIQYF
>few|TRBJ2-7|NA|TRBV20-1
TGCAGTGCTAGAGACCCCAGATTCTACGAGCAGTACTTC
CSARDPRFYEQYF
>many|TRBJ2-1|NA|TRBV6-1
TGTGCCAGCAGCGCCCTGGACAGTTCCTACAATGAGCAGTTCTTC
CASSALDSSYNEQFF
>many|TRBJ1-2|TRBD1|TRBV12-3/TRBV12-4
TGTGCCAGCAGTTTAGGACAGGGAGGCAACTATGGCTACACCTTC
CASSLGQGGNYGYTF
>many|TRBJ2-5|TRBD1|TRBV12-3/TRBV12-4
TGTGCCAGCAGTATTCACAGGGGTAAAGAGACCCAGTACTTC
CASSIHRGKETQYF
>few|TRBJ2-1|NA|TRBV6-5
TGTGCCAGCAGTTACTCGGCAGGCGGGGATGAGCAGTTCTTC
CASSYSAGGDEQFF
>many|TRBJ2-7|NA|TRBV29-1
TGCAGCGTTTCCGGTTTGGACAGCACCTACGAGCAGTACTTC
CSVSGLDSTYEQYF
>many|TRBJ2-2|TRBD2|TRBV7-6
TGTGCCAGCAGCAAACTAGCGGCGAACACCGGGGAGCTGTTTTTT
CASSKLAANTGELFF
>few|TRBJ1-3|TRBD1|TRBV18
TGTGCCAGCTCACAGGACAGGGAAGGAAACACCATATATTTT
CASSQDREGNTIYF